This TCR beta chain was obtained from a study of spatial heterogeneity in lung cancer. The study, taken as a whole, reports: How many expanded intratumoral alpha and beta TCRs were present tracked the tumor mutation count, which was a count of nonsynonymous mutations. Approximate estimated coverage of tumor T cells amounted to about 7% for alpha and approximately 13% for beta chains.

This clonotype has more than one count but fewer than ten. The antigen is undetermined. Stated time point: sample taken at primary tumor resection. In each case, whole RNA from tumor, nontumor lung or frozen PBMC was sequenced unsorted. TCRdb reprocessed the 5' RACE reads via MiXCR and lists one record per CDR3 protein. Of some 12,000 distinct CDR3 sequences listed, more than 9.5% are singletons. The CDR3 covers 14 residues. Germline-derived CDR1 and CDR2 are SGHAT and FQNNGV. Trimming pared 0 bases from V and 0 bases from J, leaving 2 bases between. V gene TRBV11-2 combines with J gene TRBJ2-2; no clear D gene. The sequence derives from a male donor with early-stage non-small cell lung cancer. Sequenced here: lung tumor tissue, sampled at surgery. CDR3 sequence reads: CASSLDPNTGELFF. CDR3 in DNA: TGTGCCAGCAGCTTAGACCCGAACACCGGGGAGCTGTTTTTT.